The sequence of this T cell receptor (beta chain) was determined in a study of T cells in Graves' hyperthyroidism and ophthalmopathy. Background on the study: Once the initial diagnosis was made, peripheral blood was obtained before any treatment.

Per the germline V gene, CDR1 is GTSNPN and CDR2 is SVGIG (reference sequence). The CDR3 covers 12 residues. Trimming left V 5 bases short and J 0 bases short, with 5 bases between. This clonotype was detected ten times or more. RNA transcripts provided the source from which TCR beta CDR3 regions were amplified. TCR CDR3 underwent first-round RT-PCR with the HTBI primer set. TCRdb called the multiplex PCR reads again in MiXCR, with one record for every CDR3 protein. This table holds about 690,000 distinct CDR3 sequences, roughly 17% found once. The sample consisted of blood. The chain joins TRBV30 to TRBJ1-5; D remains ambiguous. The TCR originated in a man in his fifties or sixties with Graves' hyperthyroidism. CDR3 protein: CAWDTSNQPQHF. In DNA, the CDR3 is TGTGCCTGGGACACTAGCAATCAGCCCCAGCATTTT. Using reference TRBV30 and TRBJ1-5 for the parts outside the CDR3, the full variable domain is SQTIHQWPATLVQPVGSPLSLECTVEGTSNPNLYWYRQAAGRGLQLLFYSVGIGQISSEVPQNLSASRPQDRQFILSSKKLLLSDSGFYLCAWDTSNQPQHFGDGTRLSIL.